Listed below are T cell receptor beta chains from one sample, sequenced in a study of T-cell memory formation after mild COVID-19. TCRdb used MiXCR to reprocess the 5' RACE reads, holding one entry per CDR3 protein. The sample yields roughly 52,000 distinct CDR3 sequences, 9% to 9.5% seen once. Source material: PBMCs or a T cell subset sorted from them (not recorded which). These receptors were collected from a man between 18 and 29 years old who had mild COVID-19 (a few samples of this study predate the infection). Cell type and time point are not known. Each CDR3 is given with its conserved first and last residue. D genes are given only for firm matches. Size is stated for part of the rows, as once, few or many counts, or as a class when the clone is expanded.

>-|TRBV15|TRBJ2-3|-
CATSRDRSRTDTQYF
TGTGCCACCAGCAGAGATAGGAGTAGAACAGATACGCAGTATTTT
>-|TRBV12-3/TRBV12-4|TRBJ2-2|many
CASSLAQGSYTGELFF
TGTGCCAGCAGTTTAGCCCAGGGGTCGTACACCGGGGAGCTGTTTTTT
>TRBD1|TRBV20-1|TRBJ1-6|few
CSARPGQETSPLHF
TGCAGTGCTAGACCGGGACAGGAGACTTCACCCCTCCACTTT
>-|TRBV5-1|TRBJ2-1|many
CASSPAGQGGYNEQFF
TGCGCCAGCAGCCCAGCTGGGCAGGGGGGTTACAATGAGCAGTTCTTC
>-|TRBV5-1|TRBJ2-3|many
CASSLSLGQSLDTQYF
TGCGCCAGCAGCTTATCCCTTGGACAGTCGCTAGACACGCAGTATTTT
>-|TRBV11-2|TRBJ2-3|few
CASSLAVPSTDTQYF
TGTGCCAGCAGCTTAGCGGTCCCTAGCACAGATACGCAGTATTTT
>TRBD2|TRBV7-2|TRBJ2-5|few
CASSRLAGDQETQYF
TGTGCCAGCAGCAGACTAGCGGGGGACCAAGAGACCCAGTACTTC
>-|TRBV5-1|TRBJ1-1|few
CASSLALSTEAFF
TGCGCCAGCAGCTTGGCCCTAAGCACTGAAGCTTTCTTT
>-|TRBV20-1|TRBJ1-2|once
CSARDWKVYYGYTF
TGCAGTGCTAGAGATTGGAAAGTATACTATGGCTACACCTTC
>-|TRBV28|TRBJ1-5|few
CASSLQLGAQHF
TGTGCCAGCAGCCTTCAATTGGGTGCCCAGCATTTT
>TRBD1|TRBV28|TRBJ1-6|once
CASRQGRKNSPLHF
TGTGCCAGCAGACAGGGGAGGAAGAATTCACCCCTCCACTTT
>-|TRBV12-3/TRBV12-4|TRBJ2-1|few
CASSPDTSSYNEQFF
TGTGCCAGCAGTCCTGACACGAGCTCCTACAATGAGCAGTTCTTC
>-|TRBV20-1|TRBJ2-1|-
CSAPRDTTYNEQFF
TGCAGTGCTCCCCGGGATACTACCTACAATGAGCAGTTCTTC
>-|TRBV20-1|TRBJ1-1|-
CSARDSRANTEAFF
TGCAGTGCTAGAGATTCGAGAGCGAACACTGAAGCTTTCTTT
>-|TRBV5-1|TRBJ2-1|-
CASSSAGTSYNEQFF
TGCGCCAGCAGCTCCGCAGGGACGTCCTACAATGAGCAGTTCTTC
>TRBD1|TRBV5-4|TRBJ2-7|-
CASSPPPGTGTYEQYF
TGTGCCAGCAGCCCACCCCCCGGGACAGGGACCTACGAGCAGTACTTC
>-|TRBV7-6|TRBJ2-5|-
CASSLLGGGGRQTQYF
TGTGCCAGCAGCCTCCTGGGGGGAGGGGGACGGCAGACCCAGTACTTC